This T cell receptor (beta chain) was sequenced for a study of T cell responses to AZD1222 COVID-19 vaccine. General study points: Females made up more of the donors, who were largely white British, and clonal diversity may have come out too low.

Notes on this clone: Its antigen is not identified.

This CDR3 spans 17 amino acids. Germline V gives CDR1 LNHDA, CDR2 SQIVND (reference sequence). The germline V and J ends were trimmed by 3 bases and 5 bases, with 23 bases remaining between them. Measured with immunoSEQ multiplex PCR; TCRdb has only the in-frame clones, and not every one. Of roughly 190,000 clones in the sample, around nine tenths are singletons; the top ten hold approximately 4%. This TCR came from an adult who received the MenACWY meningococcal vaccine as a control. The chain recombines TRBV19 with TRBJ2-7; tentatively, D is TRBD1 or TRBD2 (7 bases each). Source: peripheral blood, taken 28 days after the second dose of the MenACWY control vaccine. For the CDR3, the DNA is TGTGCCAGTAGTATCCCCCTCCGGCAGGGGGGGAGTGACGAGCAGTACTTC. Translating it yields CASSIPLRQGGSDEQYF. The full variable domain, completed using reference TRBV19 and TRBJ2-7, is DGGITQSPKYLFRKEGQNVTLSCEQNLNHDAMYWYRQDPGQGLRLIYYSQIVNDFQKGDIAEGYSVSREKKESFPLTVTSAQKNPTAFYLCASSIPLRQGGSDEQYFGPGTRLTVT.